These 21 T cell receptor beta chains were sequenced from one sample in a study of cytomegalovirus exposure and HLA in healthy donors. Primers for the PCR totalled 60 Vbeta and 13 Jbeta. TCRdb's copy holds only in-frame clones and misses some; the assay was immunoSEQ multiplex PCR. This table has roughly 200,000 clones, more than 70% appearing once. The specimen sequenced was PBMCs. These receptors were obtained from a man aged 35 to 55 in good health and CMV-seropositive.

The chain carries TRBV28 and TRBJ1-2; D remains ambiguous. CDR1 is MDHEN, CDR2 SYDVKM, per germline. V lost 5 bases, J lost 7 bases, and 14 bases lay in between. The CDR3 spans 13 residues. CDR3 nucleotides: TGTGCCAGCAGTCCACTAGGGATTTCTGGCTACACCTTC. Encoded protein: CASSPLGISGYTF.

As DNA, the CDR3 is TGTGCCAGCAGCCTTCTAGTAGCGGGAGGGCGAGATACGCAGTATTTT. It is translated as CASSLLVAGGRDTQYF. The V call is TRBV5-8, the J call TRBJ2-3; TRBD2 matches 11 bases. V was pared by 4 bases and J by 5 bases, with 9 bases of the junction left unmatched. Germline lookup yields CDR1 SGHTS and CDR2 YDEGEE. This CDR3 has 16 amino acids.

The V gene is TRBV5-1, the J gene TRBJ2-3; D is perhaps TRBD1 (6 bases). The CDR3 runs to 14 residues. V was trimmed by 2 bases and J by 2 bases, leaving 9 bases between them. Germline V gene data show CDR1 as SGHRS and CDR2 as YFSETQ. This chain's CDR3 is CASSFNRDTDTQYF. The CDR3 DNA sequence: TGCGCCAGCAGCTTTAACAGGGACACAGATACGCAGTATTTT.

Only a few counts were recorded for this clone. V gene TRBV5-1 combines with J gene TRBJ2-7; D is uncertain. Germline V lookup: CDR1 SGHRS, CDR2 YFSETQ. The V end was cut by 0 bases, the J end by 3 bases, with 7 bases between. The CDR3 is made up of 13 amino acids. Written as DNA, the CDR3 is TGCGCCAGCAGCTTGGGGGCAAACTACGAGCAGTACTTC. Translation: CASSLGANYEQYF.

The chain uses TRBV28 and TRBJ2-7, with a tentative D call TRBD2 (6 bases). Looked up from germline, CDR1 is MDHEN and CDR2 is SYDVKM. Trimming left V 5 bases short and J 1 base short, with 18 bases between. The CDR3 has 16 amino acids. This chain's CDR3 is CASSPEGLAVSYEQYF. The CDR3 coding sequence is TGTGCCAGCAGTCCCGAGGGTTTAGCGGTGTCCTACGAGCAGTACTTC.

The chain recombines TRBV5-1 with TRBJ2-2, with TRBD2 matching 8 bases. CDR3 length: 16 residues. Germline values: CDR1 SGHRS, CDR2 YFSETQ. Trimming at V came to 2 bases and at J to 0 bases, leaving 3 bases not matched to a gene. The CDR3 reads CASSFLAGSNTGELFF. DNA for the CDR3: TGCGCCAGCAGCTTTCTAGCGGGTTCGAACACCGGGGAGCTGTTTTTT.

The J gene is TRBJ2-3, the V gene TRBV5-1; D is possibly TRBD1 (6 bases). CDR1 and CDR2 (germline): SGHRS, YFSETQ. This CDR3 spans 13 amino acids. Trimming removed 0 bases from V and 8 bases from J, with 10 bases in between. DNA of the CDR3: TGCGCCAGCAGCTTGGTGGACAGAGGTACGCAGTATTTT. The encoded protein is CASSLVDRGTQYF.

This clone has just a few counts. The V gene is TRBV29-1, the J gene TRBJ2-5; TRBD2 matches at 8 bases. CDR3 length: 15 amino acids. The J segment lost 3 bases and the V segment lost 4 bases, leaving 10 bases of the junction unmatched. The germline CDR1 and CDR2 sequences are SQVTM and ANQGSEA. The CDR3 coding sequence is TGCAGCGTTGTCCGCTACGGGGGGGCAGAAGAGACCCAGTACTTC. This codes for CSVVRYGGAEETQYF.

The chain uses TRBV5-4 and TRBJ1-2, with 8 nucleotides matching TRBD1. Germline-derived CDR1 and CDR2 are SGHNT and YYREEE (reference sequence). Trimming took 4 bases from V and 2 from J; bases not matched to a gene: 4. CDR3 length equals 14 residues. The DNA of the CDR3 is TGTGCCAGCAGCGGACGACAGGGGAACTATGGCTACACCTTC. Translated, it gives CASSGRQGNYGYTF.

The chain combines TRBV6-5 with TRBJ1-5; D gene unclear. Germline V gene lookup returns CDR1 MNHEY and CDR2 SVGAGI. The CDR3 totals 15 residues. Trimming shortened V by 6 bases and J by 1 base, and 13 bases separated the two germline ends. The CDR3 region is CASSAVQGSNQPQHF. The CDR3 DNA sequence: TGTGCCAGCAGCGCGGTCCAAGGCAGCAATCAGCCCCAGCATTTT.

V is TRBV5-1 and J is TRBJ2-6; D gene unclear. Germline-derived CDR1 and CDR2 are SGHRS and YFSETQ. This CDR3 region has 14 residues. V was clipped by 4 bases and J by 0 bases, with 5 bases between them. The CDR3 region has the DNA TGCGCCAGCAGCCAAAACTCTGGGGCCAACGTCCTGACTTTC. It yields the protein CASSQNSGANVLTF.

The chain links TRBV2 to TRBJ2-3; tentatively, D is TRBD2 (5 bases). V lost 2 bases, J lost 0 bases, and 6 bases lay in between. The CDR3 loop spans 14 amino acids. The germline V gene has CDR1 SNHLY and CDR2 FYNNEI. The CDR3 DNA reads TGTGCCAGCAGTGAACTAGCCAGCACAGATACGCAGTATTTT. This codes for CASSELASTDTQYF.

This clone was seen a few times. V gene TRBV28 combines with J gene TRBJ2-7; perhaps TRBD2 as D (5 bases). Looked up from germline, CDR1 is MDHEN and CDR2 is SYDVKM. The CDR3 has 14 residues. V was clipped by 6 bases and J by 2 bases, with 14 bases between them. CDR3: CASSQWAGTYEQYF. The CDR3 DNA sequence: TGTGCCAGCAGCCAATGGGCGGGCACCTACGAGCAGTACTTC.

To note about this clone: The junction departs from the called germline gene at one end, perhaps through a read error. The J gene is TRBJ2-4, the V gene TRBV5-1; 9 nucleotides match TRBD1. This CDR3 has 17 residues. The germline gives CDR1 SGHRS, CDR2 YFSETQ. CDR3 region: CASSLTVGRTGDNSQYF. The DNA of the CDR3 is TGCGCCAGCAGCTTGACAGTGGGGAGGACAGGGGATAACAGTCAGTACTTC.

The chain links TRBV21-1 to TRBJ1-5; the table assigns TRBD1, which was not confirmed against the DNA. TRBV21-1 is a pseudogene segment. The length of the CDR3 is 14 residues. The CDR3 sequence: CASSKLARHQPQHF. The CDR3, as DNA: TGTGCCAGCAGCAAATTGGCCAGACATCAGCCCCAACATTTT.

The chain employs TRBV5-1 and TRBJ2-1, with TRBD2 matching over 16 bases. Germline CDR1 reads SGHRS; CDR2 reads YFSETQ. This CDR3 is built from 17 residues. Trimming cost V 7 bases and J 6 bases; bases outside gene matches: 10. CDR3 amino acids: CASQGTSGRAGLNEQFF. CDR3 in DNA: TGCGCCAGCCAGGGGACTAGCGGGAGGGCCGGTCTCAATGAGCAGTTCTTC.

This clone was detected once. The chain joins TRBV7-8 to TRBJ2-5; 8 bases match TRBD2. Trimming at V came to 5 bases and at J to 3 bases, leaving 5 bases not matched to a gene. The V gene's germline CDR1 is SGHVS and CDR2 FQNEAQ. This CDR3 is built from 14 residues. The CDR3 DNA is TGTGCCAGCAGCGGACGGACTAGCAAAGAGACCCAGTACTTC. This translates into CASSGRTSKETQYF.

This chain joins TRBV15 and TRBJ2-5; D is perhaps TRBD1 (5 bases). Germline V gene lookup returns CDR1 LNHNV and CDR2 YYDKDF (reference sequence). V lost 0 bases and J lost 1, with 9 bases in between. This CDR3 has 15 residues. The CDR3 coding sequence is TGTGCCACCAGCAGAGATCCAGGGATCCAAGAGACCCAGTACTTC. Translating it yields CATSRDPGIQETQYF.

The chain has TRBV18 and TRBJ1-1, with 10 nucleotides matching TRBD1. Germline V gene lookup returns CDR1 KGHSH and CDR2 LQKENI. This CDR3 comprises 12 residues. J lost 4 bases, V lost 8 bases, and 1 base had no gene match. Here the CDR3 reads CASGQGGTEAFF. CDR3 bases: TGTGCCAGCGGACAGGGGGGCACTGAAGCTTTCTTT.

The chain joins TRBV2 to TRBJ2-5; TRBD1 matches at 8 bases. With V trimmed by 11 bases and J by 6 bases, 5 bases remained unmatched. Germline-derived CDR1 and CDR2 are SNHLY and FYNNEI. This CDR3 spans 11 amino acids. CDR3 protein: CAWTGLQTQYF. CDR3 bases: TGTGCCTGGACAGGGCTGCAGACCCAGTACTTC.

The chain couples TRBV19 to TRBJ1-6, with D hard to call. Germline CDR1 is LNHDA and CDR2 is SQIVND (reference sequence). The V end was cut by 10 bases, the J end by 0 bases, with 10 bases between. The CDR3 contains 14 residues. CDR3 sequence (DNA): TGTGCCACGATGGGGAGCTCCTATAATTCACCCCTCCACTTT. As protein: CATMGSSYNSPLHF.